The next 21 T cell receptor beta chains were all read from a single sample in a study of beta chain features in type 1 diabetes. Study-level points and caveats: A moderate, significant TCRB CDR3 shortening appeared in type 1 diabetes across four CD4+ subsets.

Expressed TCRB transcripts were sequenced, since all the RNA that had been isolated was reverse transcribed. Clones were sequenced by immunoSEQ multiplex PCR, and TCRdb holds only the in-frame ones, with some missing. The sample has about 390,000 clones, roughly a tenth seen once. No cognate antigen is known for these TCRs. Sequenced material: central memory CD4+ T cells from blood. The receptors were sampled from a man aged 30 to 45 with type 1 diabetes.

This clone was seen many times. Additional DNA sequences in this sample encode the identical CDR3. This rearrangement joins TRBV2 to TRBJ1-1; TRBD1 matches at 9 bases. The junction had 1 base not matched to a gene; V was cut back by 6 bases and J by 2 bases. This CDR3 has 13 residues. Germline V lookup: CDR1 SNHLY, CDR2 FYNNEI. The CDR3 here is CASRQGANTEAFF. CDR3 DNA: TGTGCCAGCAGACAGGGGGCTAACACTGAAGCTTTCTTT.

The CDR3 region has the DNA TGTGCCAGCAGTCTCCTACAGGTTGGCTACGAGCAGTACTTC. Translation gives CASSLLQVGYEQYF. The rearrangement joins TRBV27 to TRBJ2-5, with D maybe TRBD1 (5 bases). Gene TRBJ2-7 matches the end of the DNA better, so the J call may be wrong. Germline V lookup: CDR1 MNHEY, CDR2 SMNVEV (reference sequence). This CDR3 spans 14 amino acids.

This clone occurred a few times. This chain joins TRBV10-3 and TRBJ2-7, with 9 bases aligning to TRBD2. The CDR3 is 17 amino acids. V lost 3 bases and J lost 3; bases outside the gene matches: 12. CDR1 and CDR2 from the germline V gene are ENHRY and SYGVKD. CDR3 nucleotide sequence: TGTGCCATCAGTGATCTAGGTTATAGCGGGGGACTCTACGAGCAGTACTTC. It specifies CAISDLGYSGGLYEQYF.

This clone was seen only a few times. Relative to the germline gene, one junction end is altered; a read error may explain this. The rearrangement uses TRBV7-3 and TRBJ2-3; D gene uncertain. CDR3 size: 14 residues. The germline gives CDR1 SGHTA, CDR2 FQGTGA. The CDR3 protein is CASSLRLGRDTQYF. The CDR3 DNA reads as TGCGCCAGCAGCCTACGACTTGGCCGAGATACGCAGTATTTT.

Only a few counts were recorded for this clone. V gene TRBV18 combines with J gene TRBJ2-1; D unclear. This CDR3 has 13 amino acids. V lost 0 bases to trimming and J lost 7 bases, with 7 bases between them. CDR1 is KGHSH, CDR2 LQKENI, per germline. The CDR3 sequence is CASSPPVGNEQFF. CDR3 in DNA: TGTGCCAGCTCACCACCGGTAGGTAATGAGCAGTTCTTC.

The genes are TRBV10-3 and TRBJ2-1; weak D call: TRBD1 (6 bases). Trimming shortened V by 10 bases and J by 3 bases, and 16 bases separated the two germline ends. The V gene's germline CDR1 is ENHRY and CDR2 SYGVKD. This CDR3 contains 14 residues. This chain's CDR3 is CASQNRERYNEQFF. As DNA, the CDR3 is TGTGCCAGCCAGAACAGGGAACGCTACAATGAGCAGTTCTTC.

The chain combines TRBV7-2 with TRBJ1-1, with D tentatively TRBD1 (6 bases). This CDR3 has 12 residues. CDR1 and CDR2 (germline): SGHTA, FQGNSA. Trimming cost V 9 bases and J 2 bases, with 10 bases left between them. This CDR3 reads CASGQRNTEAFF. The CDR3 bases are TGTGCCAGTGGACAGCGAAACACTGAAGCTTTCTTT.

This clone has more than one count but fewer than ten. This sequence joins TRBV7-2 and TRBJ2-1; D not resolved. The ends were cut back, 2 bases at V and 9 bases at J, with 8 bases in the middle. CDR3 length: 12 residues. Germline V lookup: CDR1 SGHTA, CDR2 FQGNSA. The CDR3 sequence: CASSLLVGEQFF. The CDR3 DNA is TGTGCCAGCAGCTTATTGGTCGGTGAGCAGTTCTTC.

This clone has just a few counts. This chain links TRBV7-2 with TRBJ2-2, with a possible D match to TRBD1 (6 bases). Trimming removed 3 bases from V and 3 bases from J, with 11 bases in between. The CDR3 has 15 residues. CDR1 SGHTA and CDR2 FQGNSA come from the germline V gene. The CDR3 region has the DNA TGTGCCAGCAGCTTGAGACAGGCTCACACCGGGGAGCTGTTTTTT. Amino acids: CASSLRQAHTGELFF.

A word on this clone: The same CDR3 is also encoded by other DNA sequences in this sample. The rearrangement uses TRBV6-6 and TRBJ1-1; 7 bases map to TRBD1. The V gene's germline CDR1 is MNHNY and CDR2 SVGAGI (reference sequence). The junction had 5 bases not matched to a gene; V was cut back by 6 bases and J by 7 bases. The CDR3 has 12 residues. CDR3 amino acids: CASSSRDSEAFF. For the CDR3, the DNA is TGTGCCAGCAGCAGCCGGGACAGTGAAGCTTTCTTT.

This clone was counted only a few times. The gene calls are TRBV27 and TRBJ1-5; no clear D. CDR1 MNHEY and CDR2 SMNVEV come from the germline V gene (reference sequence). Between the trimmed V and J ends, which lost 6 bases and 2 bases, there was a span of 14 bases. The CDR3 extends over 15 amino acids. CDR3 nucleotides: TGTGCCAGCAGATCCCTGAGGTCTGGCAATCAGCCCCAGCATTTT. Its protein product is CASRSLRSGNQPQHF.

Notes on this clone: Mismatch with germline at one junction end may stem from a read error. J is TRBJ2-5 and V is TRBV7-9; D unresolved. The germline V gene has CDR1 SEHNR and CDR2 FQNEAQ (reference sequence). The CDR3 is 12 residues long. CDR3 sequence (DNA): TGTGCCAGCAGCTCGGACCAAGGGACCCAGTACTTC. Translating it yields CASSSDQGTQYF.

The CDR3 bases are TGCGCCAGCAGCCAAGATGATGCCGGGACGGGAAGAAATCAGCCCCAGCATTTT. Translating it yields CASSQDDAGTGRNQPQHF. The chain recombines TRBV4-1 with TRBJ1-5; D is perhaps TRBD1 (5 bases). Germline loops: CDR1 MGHRA, CDR2 YSYEKL. There are 18 residues in the CDR3. The V and J ends lost 0 bases and 4 bases respectively, with 19 bases between them.

The CDR3 sequence: CASATGLREKLFF. DNA for the CDR3: TGTGCCAGCGCAACGGGACTCAGGGAAAAACTGTTTTTT. The chain employs TRBV27 and TRBJ1-4; D possibly corresponds to TRBD1 (5 bases). This CDR3 is 13 amino acids long. Trimming left V 8 bases short and J 8 bases short, with 15 bases between. CDR1 and CDR2 (germline): MNHEY, SMNVEV (reference sequence).

This sequence joins TRBV25-1 and TRBJ1-1, with D maybe TRBD1 (5 bases). CDR3 length: 13 amino acids. Germline CDR1 reads MGHDK; CDR2 reads SYGVNS. V was clipped by 6 bases and J by 4 bases, with 12 bases between them. DNA for the CDR3: TGTGCCAGCAGCCCCGGGGGGACCACTGAAGCTTTCTTT. This gives the protein CASSPGGTTEAFF.

This rearrangement joins TRBV5-1 to TRBJ2-7; 7 positions agree with TRBD2. The CDR3 consists of 14 residues. The ends lost 6 bases at V and 0 bases at J; junction bases unmatched: 6. Germline V gene data show CDR1 as SGHRS and CDR2 as YFSETQ. The DNA of the CDR3 is TGCGCCAGCACCCAGGGAGGGTCCTCCTACGAGCAGTACTTC. This sequence encodes CASTQGGSSYEQYF. Drawing the rest from reference TRBV5-1 and TRBJ2-7, the complete variable domain is KAGVTQTPRYLIKTRGQQVTLSCSPISGHRSVSWYQQTPGQGLQFLFEYFSETQRNKGNFPGRFSGRQFSNSRSEMNVSTLELGDSALYLCASTQGGSSYEQYFGPGTRLTVT.

This clone was seen only a few times. V usage is TRBV29-1 and J usage is TRBJ2-3, with 10 bases identical to TRBD1. Unmatched junction bases numbered 6, after V lost 7 bases and J lost 2 bases. Per germline, CDR1 SQVTM and CDR2 ANQGSEA. The CDR3 sequence is 14 residues long. The CDR3 loop is CSGGGTGVTDTQYF. The CDR3 nucleotides read TGCAGCGGAGGGGGGACAGGGGTCACAGATACGCAGTATTTT.

The chain links TRBV5-1 to TRBJ2-7; 7 bases are shared with TRBD2. There are 13 residues in the CDR3. The junction had 7 bases not matched to a gene; V was cut back by 3 bases and J by 7 bases. The germline gives CDR1 SGHRS, CDR2 YFSETQ. The CDR3 protein is CASSSLSGGEQYF. The CDR3, as DNA: TGCGCCAGCAGCTCGCTCTCGGGGGGTGAGCAGTACTTC. The entire variable domain, with the rest obtained from reference TRBV5-1 and TRBJ2-7, is as follows: KAGVTQTPRYLIKTRGQQVTLSCSPISGHRSVSWYQQTPGQGLQFLFEYFSETQRNKGNFPGRFSGRQFSNSRSEMNVSTLELGDSALYLCASSSLSGGEQYFGPGTRLTVT.

This clone was picked up a small number of times. This rearrangement joins TRBV7-8 to TRBJ2-1; 9 positions agree with TRBD1. Germline CDR1 SGHVS, CDR2 FQNEAQ. Trimming at V came to 4 bases and at J to 7 bases, leaving 2 bases not matched to a gene. The CDR3 is 13 residues long. CDR3 sequence reads: CASSSDRGNEQFF. For the CDR3, the DNA is TGTGCCAGCAGCTCGGACAGGGGAAATGAGCAGTTCTTC.

This clone was detected ten times or more. The V and J genes are TRBV28 and TRBJ2-1; D ambiguous. CDR3 length: 12 residues. CDR1 MDHEN and CDR2 SYDVKM come from the germline V gene. The V end lost 6 bases, the J end lost 6 bases, and 9 bases lay between the germline ends. The chain's CDR3 is CASRGNSNEQFF. CDR3 bases: TGTGCCAGCAGGGGGAACAGCAATGAGCAGTTCTTC.

This clone was detected only a few times. The V call is TRBV10-1, the J call TRBJ2-7; D gene uncertain. Germline CDR1 WNHNN, CDR2 SYGVQD (reference sequence). The length of the CDR3 is 12 residues. Trimming pared 5 bases from V and 4 bases from J, leaving 9 bases between. The CDR3 loop reads CASSISEYEQYF. The DNA for the CDR3 is TGCGCCAGCAGTATCAGCGAGTACGAGCAGTACTTC.